Included here is one T cell receptor beta chain sequence, with context. The CDR3 has 15 amino acids. Trimming stripped 1 base from V and 4 bases from J, with 12 bases between. Germline V CDR1 and CDR2: SEHNR, FQNEAQ (reference sequence). The sample belongs to a study of blood T cell repertoires in COVID-19. In the study overall: Acute and convalescent COVID-19 specimens originated in the United States, Italy and Spain. Nucleic acid was either cDNA or gDNA, and it came from T cells, B-cell-depleted T cells, or PBMCs.

In the original processing: Reference gene primer amplification yielded estimated nucleated cell counts. Assay used: immunoSEQ multiplex PCR; TCRdb lists only in-frame clones, some missing. V and J calls and clone size are given by that table; D and trimming were obtained from the DNA. This table holds 100,000 to 120,000 clones, less than 75% found once. J is TRBJ2-3 and V is TRBV7-9; D unresolved. Sample: peripheral blood. The sequence came from a woman aged 60 to 75 with acute or convalescent COVID-19. The CDR3 DNA follows: TGTGCCAGCAGCTTAGGAGGATATGCCGCAGATACGCAGTATTTT. Its translation is CASSLGGYAADTQYF.